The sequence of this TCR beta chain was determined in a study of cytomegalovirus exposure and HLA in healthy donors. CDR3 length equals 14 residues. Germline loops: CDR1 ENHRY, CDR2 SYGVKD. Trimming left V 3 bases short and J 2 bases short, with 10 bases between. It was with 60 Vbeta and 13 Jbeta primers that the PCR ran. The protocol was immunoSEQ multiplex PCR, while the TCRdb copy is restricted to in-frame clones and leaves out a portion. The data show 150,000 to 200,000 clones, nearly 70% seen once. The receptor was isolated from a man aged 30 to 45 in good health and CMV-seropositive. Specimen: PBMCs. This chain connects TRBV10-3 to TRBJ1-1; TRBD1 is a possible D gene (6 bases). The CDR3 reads CAISDADSNTEAFF. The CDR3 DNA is TGTGCCATCAGTGACGCGGACAGTAACACTGAAGCTTTCTTT.